One sample yielded the 13 T cell receptor beta chains listed below, sequenced in a study of blood T cell repertoires in COVID-19. Measured with immunoSEQ multiplex PCR; TCRdb has only the in-frame clones, and not every one. This sample carries 190,000 or so clones, around 82% of them seen once, and the ten largest clones take over 7.5%. Sequenced: peripheral blood. The receptors derive from a woman aged 80 or older with acute or convalescent COVID-19.

J is TRBJ1-2 and V is TRBV7-2; unclear D gene. The CDR3 has 14 residues. The V end was cut by 3 bases, the J end by 4 bases, with 12 bases between. Germline assignment: CDR1 SGHTA and CDR2 FQGNSA. CDR3 protein: CASSLMEGGYGYTF. Written as DNA, the CDR3 is TGTGCCAGCAGCTTGATGGAGGGTGGCTATGGCTACACCTTC. Drawing the rest from reference TRBV7-2 and TRBJ1-2, the complete variable domain is GAGVSQSPSNKVTEKGKDVELRCDPISGHTALYWYRQSLGQGLEFLIYFQGNSAPDKSGLPSDRFSAERTGGSVSTLTIQRTQQEDSAVYLCASSLMEGGYGYTFGSGTRLTVV.

CDR3 DNA sequence: TGTGCCAGCAGTTTACGGGGCGGGAGAAGCTACAATGAGCAGTTCTTC. This codes for CASSLRGGRSYNEQFF. The rearrangement joins TRBV27 to TRBJ2-1, with TRBD2 matching 7 bases. CDR3 size: 16 residues. Per germline, CDR1 MNHEY and CDR2 SMNVEV (reference sequence). After removal of 2 bases from V and 3 bases from J, the junction contained 7 bases not matched to a gene.

This clone was counted only a few times. The rearrangement joins TRBV7-3 to TRBJ1-6; TRBD1 might be the D (6 bases). V dropped 6 bases and J dropped 9 bases, with 15 bases sitting between them. This CDR3 is built from 14 residues. Germline assignment: CDR1 SGHTA and CDR2 FQGTGA. This CDR3 reads CASSWRHRASPLHF. The CDR3 nucleotides are TGTGCCAGCAGTTGGAGGCACAGGGCTTCACCCCTCCACTTT.

The gene calls are TRBV18 and TRBJ1-4; D is undetermined. This CDR3 comprises 13 residues. V lost 7 bases and J lost 7, with 13 bases in between. Germline V gene data show CDR1 as KGHSH and CDR2 as LQKENI. The CDR3 here is CASLERLTEKLFF. The CDR3 coding sequence is TGTGCCAGCTTGGAGAGGCTCACTGAAAAACTGTTTTTT.

The J gene is TRBJ2-7, the V gene TRBV4-3, with TRBD2 matching over 11 bases. The germline CDR1 and CDR2 sequences are LGHNA and YSLEER. V dropped 5 bases and J dropped 5; count of bases not matched to a gene: 20. The CDR3 has 19 amino acids. Here the CDR3 reads CASSINLKTSGAVVDEQYF. The CDR3 DNA is TGCGCCAGCAGCATAAACTTGAAGACTAGCGGGGCTGTTGTTGACGAGCAGTACTTC.

Only one count was recorded for this clone. The rearrangement uses TRBV9 and TRBJ2-7; 7 bases align to TRBD1. Per the germline V gene, CDR1 is SGDLS and CDR2 is YYNGEE. With V trimmed by 2 bases and J by 3 bases, 5 bases remained unmatched. This CDR3 comprises 14 residues. In nucleotides, the CDR3 is TGTGCCAGCAGCGTGACCGGGACAGACTACGAGCAGTACTTC. Protein: CASSVTGTDYEQYF.

V and J are TRBV18 and TRBJ2-1, with 11 bases aligning to TRBD2. After removal of 3 bases from V and 8 bases from J, the junction contained 12 bases not matched to a gene. CDR3 length: 17 amino acids. Germline CDR1 reads KGHSH; CDR2 reads LQKENI. In DNA form, the CDR3 reads TGTGCCAGCTCACCCGGGACTAGCGGCCGCGGGTCCCATGAGCAGTTCTTC. Encoded protein: CASSPGTSGRGSHEQFF.

This clone was counted once. The J gene is TRBJ1-2, the V gene TRBV27, with a weak D call TRBD1 (5 bases). Looked up from germline, CDR1 is MNHEY and CDR2 is SMNVEV (reference sequence). This CDR3 is built from 14 residues. Trimming removed 8 bases at V and 6 bases at J, with 19 bases between. The DNA for the CDR3 is TGTGCCAGCCACCGATCGGGGGGAGGGGATGGCTACACCTTC. It codes for CASHRSGGGDGYTF.

The rearrangement uses TRBV12-3 or TRBV12-4 and TRBJ1-1, with 7 bases that match TRBD1. With 7 bases clipped from V and 1 base from J, the junction kept 3 bases outside the gene matches. The CDR3 runs to 13 residues. CDR3 sequence (DNA): TGTGCCAGCACGAACAGGGGGAACACTGAAGCTTTCTTT. Translated: CASTNRGNTEAFF.

J is TRBJ1-1 and V is TRBV6-6, with 9 nucleotides matching TRBD1. Looked up from germline, CDR1 is MNHNY and CDR2 is SVGAGI (reference sequence). The CDR3 extends over 14 amino acids. Trimming at V came to 6 bases and at J to 6 bases, leaving 8 bases not matched to a gene. The CDR3 spells CASSVGTGSAEAFF. The CDR3 DNA sequence: TGTGCCAGCAGCGTCGGGACAGGGAGCGCTGAAGCTTTCTTT.

CDR3: CASSFTAGYQETQYF. CDR3 in DNA: TGCGCCAGCAGCTTCACTGCGGGATACCAAGAGACCCAGTACTTC. This rearrangement joins TRBV5-1 to TRBJ2-5; weak D call: TRBD2 (6 bases). Trimming shortened V by 2 bases and J by 0 bases, and 11 bases separated the two germline ends. The CDR3 runs to 15 residues. The germline V gene has CDR1 SGHRS and CDR2 YFSETQ.

J is TRBJ2-2 and V is TRBV7-8, with TRBD2 identical over 7 bases. The CDR3 is 15 residues long. Germline assignment: CDR1 SGHVS and CDR2 FQNEAQ. The V and J ends lost 1 base and 6 bases, in that order; junction bases with no gene match: 5. The CDR3 sequence: CASSLVPAGSGELFF. CDR3 in DNA: TGTGCCAGCAGCTTAGTCCCAGCGGGATCCGGGGAGCTGTTTTTT.

The J gene is TRBJ1-1, the V gene TRBV18; D gene ambiguous. In germline, CDR1 is KGHSH, CDR2 LQKENI. V shed 0 bases and J shed 5 bases, with 10 bases lying between them. The CDR3 length is 14 residues. Here the CDR3 DNA reads TGTGCCAGCTCACCACCTACGCGAGGGACTGAAGCTTTCTTT. Translated, it gives CASSPPTRGTEAFF.